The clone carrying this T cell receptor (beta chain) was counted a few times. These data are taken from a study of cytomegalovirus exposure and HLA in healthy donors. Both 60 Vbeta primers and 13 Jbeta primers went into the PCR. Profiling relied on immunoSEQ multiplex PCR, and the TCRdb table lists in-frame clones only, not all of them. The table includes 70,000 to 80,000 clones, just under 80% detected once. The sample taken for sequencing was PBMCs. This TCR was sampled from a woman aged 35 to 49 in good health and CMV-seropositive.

CDR3: CASSSGNSPLHF. The CDR3 nucleotides read TGTGCCAGCAGCTCAGGGAATTCACCCCTCCACTTT. The chain uses TRBV11-3 and TRBJ1-6; perhaps TRBD1 as D (5 bases). CDR3 length: 12 residues. Per the germline V gene, CDR1 is SGHNT and CDR2 is YENEEA. V was clipped by 4 bases and J by 7 bases, with 5 bases between them. The full variable domain, its missing parts supplied by reference TRBV11-3 and TRBJ1-6, is EAGVVQSPRYKIIEKKQPVAFWCNPISGHNTLYWYLQNLGQGPELLIRYENEEAVDDSQLPKDRFSAERLKGVDSTLKIQPAELGDSAVYLCASSSGNSPLHFGNGTRLTVT.